These T cell receptor beta chains were read from a single sample in a study of blood T cell repertoires in COVID-19. Some clones are missing from TCRdb's copy, which holds only in-frame ones; the method was immunoSEQ multiplex PCR. The sample lists 49,000 or so clones, around 90% occurring once. The sequencing sample was made of peripheral blood. These TCRs come from a man aged 50-60 years with active COVID-19. Both conserved end residues are part of each CDR3. A D gene is named only where the DNA matches it firmly.

D	V	J	CDR3
TRBD1	TRBV6-5	TRBJ1-5	CASSRQGTVGQPQHF
TRBD1	TRBV10-2	TRBJ2-3	CASSESRDRGVNTQYF
NA	TRBV9	TRBJ2-7	CASSVGQGTYEQYF
TRBD1	TRBV14	TRBJ1-1	CASSQVDRGITEAFF
NA	TRBV11-2	TRBJ1-4	CASTATVNNEKLFF
NA	TRBV30	TRBJ1-6	CAWRYENSPGSPLHF
TRBD2	TRBV7-9	TRBJ2-3	CASSLRLAGTTDTQYF
NA	TRBV18	TRBJ1-5	CASSPPGDQPQHF
NA	TRBV2	TRBJ2-7	CASSEYYEQYF
NA	TRBV4-2	TRBJ1-5	CASSLQGWGQPQHF
TRBD1	TRBV5-1	TRBJ1-3	CASSREGQDSGNTIYF
NA	TRBV12-3/TRBV12-4	TRBJ2-3	CASSSRHATQYF
NA	TRBV6-5	TRBJ1-1	CASSPQPRVGTEAFF
NA	TRBV4-3	TRBJ2-7	CASSQELTRQNYEQYF
NA	TRBV5-1	TRBJ2-3	CASSLAQGTDTQYF
NA	TRBV2	TRBJ2-7	CASSQGNYEQYF
TRBD1	TRBV5-1	TRBJ1-4	CASSYQGGGGEKLFF
TRBD2	TRBV15	TRBJ2-7	CATSTGTTDFYEQYF
TRBD1	TRBV19	TRBJ2-1	CASSGTGGNEQFF
NA	TRBV6-5	TRBJ2-1	CASSYGVRSNEQFF
TRBD1	TRBV19	TRBJ1-2	CASNLLGTEAHGYTF
NA	TRBV2	TRBJ2-3	CAGESTAAQYF
TRBD2	TRBV19	TRBJ2-7	CASRLTPSGSSYEQYF
TRBD2	TRBV5-1	TRBJ2-3	CASSLDETGLASIPDTQYF
TRBD2	TRBV27	TRBJ2-7	CASTAAGGYEQYF
NA	TRBV6-6	TRBJ2-2	CASSPPPDRGTGELFF
TRBD2	TRBV6-2/TRBV6-3	TRBJ2-1	CASSYLGLAGVIYNEQFF
NA	TRBV6-6	TRBJ2-2	CASSRSGGELFF
NA	TRBV5-6	TRBJ1-2	CASSPLNRGRGGYTF
TRBD2	TRBV7-9	TRBJ2-1	CASSLSGSRFGEQFF
NA	TRBV29-1	TRBJ2-7	CSVQRSSYEQYF
NA	TRBV6-6	TRBJ1-5	CASSYWQGLNQPQHF